This T cell receptor (beta chain) was captured by sequencing in a study of cytomegalovirus exposure and HLA in healthy donors. Per germline, CDR1 MNHNS and CDR2 SASEGT. Trimming removed 6 bases from V and 4 bases from J; junction bases left unmatched: 1. The CDR3 is 12 residues long. Study-level findings and limits: Fewer than 20,000 TCR beta sequences were associated with HLA alleles at 0.05 false discovery rate in a later analysis. In a later analysis, donors in an Asian-associated ancestry cluster reportedly had fewer N-insertions in productive TCRs than the cohort mean. Across all donors, roughly uniform sequencing depth was an assumption of the presence/absence analyses. DRB1 had the most TCR associations and HLA-C the fewest, a later analysis found, with rates varying by HLA locus.

Primers for the PCR totalled 60 Vbeta and 13 Jbeta. Data came from immunoSEQ multiplex PCR; TCRdb stores just in-frame clones and leaves some out. The table lists 100,000 to 150,000 clones, around 81% of them singletons. Regarding this clone: Its target is not known.

Sequencing was performed on PBMCs. The chain recombines TRBV6-1 with TRBJ2-5, with 8 bases that match TRBD1. The TCR sequence derives from a woman in her 50s in good health and CMV-seronegative. The CDR3 region is CASRDRVETQYF. Here the CDR3 DNA reads TGTGCCAGCAGGGACAGGGTAGAGACCCAGTACTTC.